This T cell receptor (beta chain) comes out of a study of blood T cell repertoires in COVID-19. This CDR3 is 14 amino acids long. Trimming removed 6 bases from V and 6 bases from J; junction bases left unmatched: 9. Germline assignment: CDR1 SNHLY and CDR2 FYNNEI. Authors' methods: For nucleated cells, counts were estimated from reference gene primer amplification. Only in-frame clones appear in the TCRdb table, and some are missing; sequencing was by immunoSEQ multiplex PCR. Clone size and the V and J calls come from that table; the DNA yielded D and trimming. The repertoire has some 150,000 clones, more than 75% of them found once; the top ten carry about 4%.

V usage is TRBV2 and J usage is TRBJ2-3, with TRBD2 identical over 7 bases. The specimen was peripheral blood. This TCR came from a man between 18 and 35 years old with active or convalescent COVID-19. Here the CDR3 reads CASRSGAGLDTQYF. The CDR3, as DNA: TGTGCCAGCAGGAGCGGGGCGGGGCTCGATACGCAGTATTTT.